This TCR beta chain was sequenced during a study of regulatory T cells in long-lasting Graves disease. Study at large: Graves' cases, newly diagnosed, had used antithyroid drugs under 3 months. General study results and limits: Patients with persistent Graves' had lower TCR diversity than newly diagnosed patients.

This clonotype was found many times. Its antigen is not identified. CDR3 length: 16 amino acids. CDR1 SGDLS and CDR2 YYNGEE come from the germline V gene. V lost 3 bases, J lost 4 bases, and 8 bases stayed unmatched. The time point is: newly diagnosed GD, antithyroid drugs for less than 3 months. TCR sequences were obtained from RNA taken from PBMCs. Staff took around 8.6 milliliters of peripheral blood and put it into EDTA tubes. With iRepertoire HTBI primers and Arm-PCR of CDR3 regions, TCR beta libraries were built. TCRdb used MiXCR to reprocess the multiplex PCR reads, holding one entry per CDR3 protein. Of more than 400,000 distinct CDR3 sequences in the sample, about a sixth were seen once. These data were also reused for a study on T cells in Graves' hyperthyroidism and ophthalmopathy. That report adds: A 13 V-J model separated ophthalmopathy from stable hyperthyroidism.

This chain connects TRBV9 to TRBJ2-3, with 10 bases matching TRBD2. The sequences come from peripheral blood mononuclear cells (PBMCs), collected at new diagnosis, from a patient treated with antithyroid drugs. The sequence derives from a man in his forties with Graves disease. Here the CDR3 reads CASSAVAGGTADTQYF. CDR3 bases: TGTGCCAGCAGCGCCGTAGCGGGAGGAACGGCAGATACGCAGTATTTT.